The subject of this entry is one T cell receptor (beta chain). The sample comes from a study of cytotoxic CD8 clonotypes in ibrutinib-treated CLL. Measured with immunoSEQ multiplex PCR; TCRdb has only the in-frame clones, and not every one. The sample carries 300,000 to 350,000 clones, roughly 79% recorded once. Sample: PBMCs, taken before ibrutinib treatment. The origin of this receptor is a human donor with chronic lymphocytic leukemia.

The CDR3 region is CASSTVAGELFF. The DNA of the CDR3 is TGTGCCAGTAGTACCGTTGCGGGGGAGCTGTTTTTT. The chain employs TRBV7-9 and TRBJ2-2, with D unclear. The V end lost 9 bases, the J end lost 8 bases, and 13 bases lay between the germline ends. Germline V lookup: CDR1 SEHNR, CDR2 FQNEAQ (reference sequence). This CDR3 region has 12 residues.